The rows below give T cell receptor beta chains drawn from one sample of a study of blood T cells in healthy people across ages. Using its own MiXCR run on the 5' RACE reads, TCRdb lists one record per CDR3 protein. Seen here are approximately 810,000 distinct CDR3 sequences, 25% to 35% observed once, and the top ten hold 15% to 20%. The specimen sequenced was blood. These receptors all stem from a woman at least 80 years old in good health. Each CDR3 is given with its conserved first and last residue. A D gene is named only where the DNA matches it firmly. Size values are once, few and many counts, or a class for expanded clones, and some rows have none.

TRBV11-1	TRBJ2-1	-	15	TRBD2	CASSLDASGANEQFF	TGTGCCAGCAGCTTAGACGCTAGCGGTGCTAATGAGCAGTTCTTC
TRBV4-3	TRBJ1-5	few	13	TRBD1	CASSGTEGQPQHF	TGCGCCAGCAGCGGGACAGAGGGTCAGCCCCAGCATTTT
TRBV18	TRBJ2-4	-	15	-	CASSPPGRSSYDQYF	TGTGCCAGCTCACCACCGGGGAGAAGTTCCTACGACCAGTACTTC
TRBV28	TRBJ1-2	-	13	-	CASSPGLNYGCTF	TGTGCCAGCAGTCCCGGACTTAACTATGGCTGCACCTTC
TRBV29-1	TRBJ2-3	-	14	TRBD1	CSVGDRGNTDTQYF	TGCAGCGTTGGAGACAGGGGGAACACAGATACGCAGTATTTT
TRBV7-9	TRBJ1-1	few	15	-	CASSPNRGGNTEAFF	TGTGCCAGCAGCCCAAACCGGGGAGGGAACACTGAAGCTTTCTTT
TRBV11-3	TRBJ2-3	few	15	-	CASSLAGGRPDTQYF	TGTGCCAGCAGCTTAGCGGGGGGCCGCCCGGATACGCAGTATTTT
TRBV11-2	TRBJ2-3	few	18	TRBD2	CASSPSGWGGVRADTQYF	TGTGCCAGCAGCCCCTCAGGATGGGGGGGAGTGAGGGCAGATACGCAGTATTTT
TRBV10-3	TRBJ2-1	many	14	-	CAPTKGEGTHEQFF	TGTGCCCCAACGAAGGGGGAAGGGACCCATGAGCAGTTCTTC
TRBV30	TRBJ2-1	-	15	-	CAWSVGAWINNKQFF	TGTGCCTGGAGTGTGGGGGCGTGGATTAACAATAAGCAGTTCTTC
TRBV20-1	TRBJ2-1	many	16	TRBD2	CSARDLKRGTRVEQFF	TGCAGTGCTAGAGATCTCAAGCGGGGGACCCGGGTTGAGCAGTTCTTC
TRBV11-2	TRBJ2-3	many	11	-	CASSFEVTQYF	TGTGCCAGCAGCTTTGAAGTAACGCAGTATTTT
TRBV7-2	TRBJ2-3	many	18	TRBD2	CASSFPRAGGSNTDTQYF	TGTGCCAGCAGCTTTCCCAGAGCGGGGGGTTCCAACACAGATACGCAGTATTTT
TRBV24-1	TRBJ2-7	many	15	-	CATSDPDRISYEQYF	TGTGCCACCAGTGATCCCGACAGGATAAGTTACGAGCAGTACTTC
TRBV20-1	TRBJ1-5	-	14	-	CSATTGKWNQPQHF	TGCAGTGCAACCACAGGGAAATGGAATCAGCCCCAGCATTTT
TRBV6-2/TRBV6-3	TRBJ1-1	few	17	-	CASSYLPAGAISTEAFF	TGTGCCAGCAGTTACTTGCCTGCAGGGGCGATTTCCACTGAAGCTTTCTTT
TRBV20-1	TRBJ2-2	few	17	TRBD2	CRTRTPAGGTNTGELFF	TGCAGAACTAGGACTCCAGCGGGGGGCACGAACACCGGGGAGCTGTTTTTT
TRBV20-1	TRBJ1-2	few	13	TRBD1	CSGQLTGGWGYTF	TGCAGCGGCCAACTTACAGGGGGATGGGGCTACACCTTC
TRBV20-1	TRBJ1-6	-	16	TRBD1	CSARDQGAFYNSPLHF	TGCAGTGCTAGAGATCAGGGGGCGTTCTATAATTCACCCCTCCACTTT
TRBV9	TRBJ1-1	few	15	-	CASSVGGGQNTEAFF	TGTGCCAGCAGCGTTGGGGGAGGACAGAACACTGAAGCTTTCTTT
TRBV12-3/TRBV12-4	TRBJ2-6	many	14	-	CASSTFSGANVLTF	TGTGCCAGCAGCACTTTCTCTGGGGCCAACGTCCTGACTTTC
TRBV7-9	TRBJ1-1	many	13	-	CASSLGSTTEAFF	TGTGCCAGCAGCTTAGGGTCGACCACTGAAGCTTTCTTT
TRBV7-9	TRBJ2-5	many	16	-	CASSSVDRDYQETQYF	TGTGCCAGCAGCTCCGTAGACCGGGACTACCAAGAGACCCAGTACTTC
TRBV20-1	TRBJ2-2	few	14	TRBD1	CSARAGTGAGELFF	TGCAGTGCTAGGGCCGGGACAGGGGCCGGGGAGCTGTTTTTT
TRBV5-1	TRBJ2-1	many	14	-	CASSYGPSYNEQFF	TGCGCCAGCAGCTATGGGCCGTCCTACAATGAGCAGTTCTTC
TRBV20-1	TRBJ1-2	many	11	-	CSATGPYGYTF	TGCAGTGCTACAGGGCCCTATGGCTACACCTTC
TRBV20-1	TRBJ1-2	-	14	TRBD1	CSARTGGAGYGYTF	TGCAGTGCCCGTACAGGGGGCGCTGGGTATGGCTACACCTTC
TRBV6-5	TRBJ2-3	many	14	TRBD1	CASQPGQATDTQYF	TGTGCCAGCCAACCGGGACAGGCCACAGATACGCAGTATTTT
TRBV18	TRBJ2-1	-	16	-	CASSPYDGRSYNEQFF	TGTGCCAGCTCACCATACGATGGGCGATCCTACAATGAGCAGTTCTTC
TRBV30	TRBJ2-2	few	15	-	CAWSPARGDTGELFF	TGTGCCTGGAGTCCTGCGAGGGGGGACACCGGGGAGCTGTTTTTT
TRBV7-3	TRBJ2-3	-	16	TRBD2	CASSSGLAGAADTQYF	TGTGCCAGCAGCTCGGGACTAGCGGGAGCGGCAGATACGCAGTATTTT
TRBV12-3/TRBV12-4	TRBJ2-1	-	16	TRBD2	CASSPLRGVSYNEQFF	TGTGCCAGCAGTCCCTTGCGGGGGGTCTCCTACAATGAGCAGTTCTTC
TRBV4-3	TRBJ1-2	many	13	-	CASSRPGEGSYTF	TGCGCCAGCAGCCGCCCAGGGGAGGGAAGCTACACCTTC
TRBV18	TRBJ2-1	-	16	TRBD1	CASSPPDNRGRGEQFF	TGTGCCAGCTCACCACCGGATAACAGGGGCCGAGGTGAGCAGTTCTTC
TRBV7-2	TRBJ1-5	-	14	TRBD1	CASSGDRVNQPQHF	TGTGCCAGCAGCGGTGACAGGGTCAATCAGCCCCAGCATTTT
TRBV5-6	TRBJ2-5	-	14	-	CASSWGTVQETQYF	TGTGCCAGCAGCTGGGGAACAGTCCAAGAGACCCAGTACTTC
TRBV12-3/TRBV12-4	TRBJ1-5	few	16	TRBD1	CASSFVGQGFNQPQHF	TGTGCCAGCAGTTTTGTGGGACAGGGTTTTAATCAGCCCCAGCATTTT
TRBV9	TRBJ2-1	many	14	TRBD1	CASSTGTGLNEQFF	TGTGCCAGCAGCACCGGGACAGGGCTCAATGAGCAGTTCTTC
TRBV6-5	TRBJ1-1	few	14	-	CASSYAPGNTEAFF	TGTGCCAGCAGTTACGCCCCAGGGAACACTGAAGCTTTCTTT